Below are 24 T cell receptor beta chains sequenced from a single sample in a study of identical twins (dated by TCRdb to the mid-2010s). Library prep was done by 5' RACE. The sample was run on an Illumina HiSeq 2000. TCRdb reanalyzed the raw reads on its own, using fastp at Q25 for trimming and MiXCR for clone calling, and kept in-frame beta chains. Entries are consolidated by CDR3 protein sequence, retaining the most common genes and DNA. The sample profile shows about 550,000 distinct CDR3 sequences; around 22% of them were found once. The top ten constitute around 0.47% of the sample. This sample also appeared in a second study, on yellow fever vaccine responses in identical twins.

The material sequenced was CD4+ T cells sorted from blood. All receptors come from a young woman in good health.

This rearrangement joins TRBV5-1 to TRBJ2-2, with 8 bases fitting TRBD1. The CDR3 totals 15 residues. The junction had 3 bases not matched to a gene; V was cut back by 2 bases and J by 3 bases. Germline V gives CDR1 SGHRS, CDR2 YFSETQ. As DNA, the CDR3 is TGCGCCAGCAGCTTACAGGGACAGGACACCGGGGAGCTGTTTTTT. This translates into CASSLQGQDTGELFF.

Only a few counts were recorded for this clonotype. This chain joins TRBV7-9 and TRBJ2-1; 13 bases are a match to TRBD2. This CDR3 comprises 15 residues. J lost 6 bases, V lost 6 bases, and 5 bases had no gene match. The germline CDR1 and CDR2 sequences are SEHNR and FQNEAQ (reference sequence). CDR3 residues: CASRKLAGGSNEQFF. The DNA for the CDR3 is TGTGCCAGCAGGAAACTAGCGGGAGGGTCCAATGAGCAGTTCTTC.

J is TRBJ2-2 and V is TRBV10-3, with TRBD1 as a possible D gene (6 bases). The CDR3 sequence is 14 residues long. V lost 4 bases, J lost 4 bases, and 10 bases lay in between. Germline values: CDR1 ENHRY, CDR2 SYGVKD. The CDR3 here is CAISGGLATGELFF. CDR3 DNA sequence: TGTGCCATCAGTGGGGGGCTGGCCACCGGGGAGCTGTTTTTT.

In regard to this clonotype: This may come from a read error, since a much larger clone is one base off. J is TRBJ2-1 and V is TRBV24-1, with 9 bases that match TRBD1. V gave up 10 bases and J gave up 8 bases; unmatched junction bases: 8. From germline, CDR1 is KGHDR and CDR2 SFDVKD. The CDR3 sequence is 13 residues long. The CDR3 here is CATETGGSDEQFF. The CDR3 DNA sequence: TGTGCCACTGAGACAGGGGGGTCGGATGAGCAGTTCTTC.

The chain links TRBV6-1 to TRBJ2-3, with 12 bases fitting TRBD1. Germline CDR1 MNHNS, CDR2 SASEGT. This CDR3 region has 14 residues. The V gene end was trimmed by 6 bases and the J gene end by 7 bases; junction bases not matched to a gene: 5. The CDR3 region is CASSTGTGGNTQYF. The CDR3 DNA reads as TGTGCCAGCAGCACCGGGACAGGGGGCAATACGCAGTATTTT.

The rearrangement uses TRBV4-1 and TRBJ2-3, with TRBD2 identical over 12 bases. The trim removed 0 bases at V and 0 bases at J, leaving 1 base unmatched. This CDR3 comprises 17 residues. Germline assignment: CDR1 MGHRA and CDR2 YSYEKL. The CDR3 DNA sequence: TGCGCCAGCAGCCAAGATGGGACTAGCGGGAGCACAGATACGCAGTATTTT. This translates into CASSQDGTSGSTDTQYF.

The chain uses TRBV29-1 and TRBJ1-1; 8 positions match TRBD1. Germline-derived CDR1 and CDR2 are SQVTM and ANQGSEA. The CDR3 consists of 13 residues. The V gene end was trimmed by 4 bases and the J gene end by 0 bases; junction bases not matched to a gene: 1. The CDR3 DNA reads as TGCAGCGTTGGGACAGGGTTGAACACTGAAGCTTTCTTT. Encoded protein: CSVGTGLNTEAFF.

This chain joins TRBV20-1 and TRBJ1-5; perhaps TRBD1 as D (5 bases). Germline V gene sequence: CDR1 DFQATT, CDR2 SNEGSKA (reference sequence). Trimming stripped 5 bases from V and 0 bases from J, with 8 bases between. The CDR3 totals 13 residues. The CDR3 bases are TGCAGTGCTCCAGGGTATAGCAATCAGCCCCAGCATTTT. Its translation: CSAPGYSNQPQHF.

This clonotype was seen a handful of times. CDR3 region: CASSLATTGPPYEQYF. CDR3 bases: TGCGCCAGCAGCTTGGCTACGACAGGGCCGCCCTACGAGCAGTACTTC. This sequence joins TRBV5-1 and TRBJ2-7; 7 positions match TRBD1. V shed 0 bases, J shed 2 bases, and the junction held 8 bases outside the gene matches. This CDR3 has 16 residues. Germline CDR1 and CDR2: SGHRS and YFSETQ.

This clonotype was picked up a small number of times. The genes are TRBV6-2 or TRBV6-3 and TRBJ2-1; 12 nucleotides align to TRBD1. Germline CDR1 MNHEY, CDR2 SVGEGT. The trim removed 6 bases at V and 5 bases at J, leaving 20 bases unmatched. This CDR3 has 20 residues. CDR3 sequence (DNA): TGTGCCAGCAGCGTGTCGGGACAGGGGGCTTCGAGGGCCAGGAACAATGAGCAGTTCTTC. Translating gives CASSVSGQGASRARNNEQFF.

The V call is TRBV5-6, the J call TRBJ2-1; perhaps TRBD1 as D (6 bases). Germline loops: CDR1 SGHDT, CDR2 YYEEEE. This CDR3 has 15 residues. Trimming took off 4 bases at V and 1 base at J, with 12 bases between the two ends. In nucleotides, the CDR3 is TGTGCCAGCAGCACGGACAGTTTGTCCTACAATGAGCAGTTCTTC. Protein: CASSTDSLSYNEQFF.

This clonotype has just a few counts. The chain couples TRBV12-3 or TRBV12-4 to TRBJ1-6; the D gene is possibly TRBD1 (6 bases). Trimming removed 7 bases from V and 3 bases from J, with 16 bases in between. The CDR3 loop spans 16 amino acids. CDR3 in amino acids: CASTEGGSVYNSPLHF. DNA of the CDR3: TGTGCCAGCACCGAGGGGGGCAGCGTCTATAATTCACCCCTCCACTTT.

This clonotype was detected ten times or more. The chain is built from TRBV7-3 and TRBJ2-1; 7 bases map to TRBD1. This CDR3 spans 15 amino acids. Looked up from germline, CDR1 is SGHTA and CDR2 is FQGTGA. Trimming took 1 base from V and 2 from J; bases not matched to a gene: 2. The CDR3 DNA reads as TGTGCCAGCAGCTTAAAGGGGGCACCCTACAATGAGCAGTTCTTC. Amino acid sequence: CASSLKGAPYNEQFF.

This clonotype was recorded a few times. The V and J genes are TRBV6-1 and TRBJ2-7; 7 bases line up with TRBD2. This CDR3 contains 13 residues. Germline V gene data show CDR1 as MNHNS and CDR2 as SASEGT. Unmatched junction bases numbered 7, after V lost 6 bases and J lost 5 bases. This chain's CDR3 is CASSPGRVHEQYF. DNA of the CDR3: TGTGCCAGCAGCCCAGGGAGGGTCCACGAGCAGTACTTC.

This chain joins TRBV24-1 and TRBJ2-2; TRBD1 might be the D (5 bases). Germline values: CDR1 KGHDR, CDR2 SFDVKD. The V gene lost 4 bases and the J gene lost 1 base, with 12 bases spanning the gap. This CDR3 has 16 amino acids. CDR3 bases: TGTGCCACCAGTGAGAGACAGAATTTGAACACCGGGGAGCTGTTTTTT. Its protein is CATSERQNLNTGELFF.

This clonotype was observed a few times. V usage is TRBV28 and J usage is TRBJ2-7; TRBD2 matches 11 bases. The germline CDR1 and CDR2 sequences are MDHEN and SYDVKM. CDR3 size: 15 residues. The trim removed 5 bases at V and 2 bases at J, leaving 5 bases unmatched. DNA for the CDR3: TGTGCCAGCAGTCAGAGACTAGCGGGAACCTACGAGCAGTACTTC. This sequence encodes CASSQRLAGTYEQYF.

This clonotype was recorded many times. The chain couples TRBV5-1 to TRBJ2-3; 11 bases are shared with TRBD2. The trim removed 4 bases at V and 3 bases at J, leaving 7 bases unmatched. Looked up from germline, CDR1 is SGHRS and CDR2 is YFSETQ. The CDR3 has 16 amino acids. The CDR3 spells CASSLGTSGGTDTQYF. CDR3 nucleotide sequence: TGCGCCAGCAGCCTCGGGACTAGCGGTGGGACAGATACGCAGTATTTT.

The chain combines TRBV11-2 with TRBJ1-1, with 7 bases aligning to TRBD1. V lost 2 bases and J lost 7; bases outside the gene matches: 7. The length of the CDR3 is 14 residues. The germline V gene encodes CDR1 SGHAT and CDR2 FQNNGV. The DNA of the CDR3 is TGTGCCAGCAGCTTAAGCCGGGACAGAAATGAAGCTTTCTTT. This gives the protein CASSLSRDRNEAFF.

In this sample, this clonotype turned up a few times. The chain has TRBV10-3 and TRBJ1-1; D is undetermined. The CDR3 contains 14 residues. The germline V gene encodes CDR1 ENHRY and CDR2 SYGVKD. Trimming took 3 bases from V and 1 from J, leaving 9 bases between them. The CDR3 loop reads CAISEKTKNTEAFF. CDR3 nucleotides: TGTGCCATCAGTGAAAAGACTAAGAACACTGAAGCTTTCTTT.

This chain connects TRBV5-1 to TRBJ2-6; no clear D gene. V shed 0 bases and J shed 4 bases, with 11 bases lying between them. This CDR3 spans 16 amino acids. The germline V gene encodes CDR1 SGHRS and CDR2 YFSETQ. The CDR3 DNA reads as TGCGCCAGCAGCTTGGCGACGTGGGCCGGGGCCAACGTCCTGACTTTC. Translated: CASSLATWAGANVLTF.

The CDR3 is CASSRTSGRGPDTQYF. As DNA, the CDR3 is TGTGCCAGCAGTCGGACTAGCGGGAGGGGTCCAGATACGCAGTATTTT. The chain carries TRBV6-2 or TRBV6-3 and TRBJ2-3; 15 positions agree with TRBD2. The CDR3 is 16 amino acids. Germline CDR1 MNHEY, CDR2 SVGEGT. V lost 5 bases and J lost 4; bases outside the gene matches: 4.

This clonotype was recorded only once. This rearrangement joins TRBV2 to TRBJ2-1, with 12 bases identical to TRBD2. The CDR3 extends over 17 amino acids. The V gene's germline CDR1 is SNHLY and CDR2 FYNNEI. V lost 0 bases, J lost 9 bases, and 9 bases stayed unmatched. The CDR3 DNA is TGTGCCAGCAGTGAAGCTCTTTGGACTAGCGGGAAAAGTGAGCAGTTCTTC. The encoded protein is CASSEALWTSGKSEQFF.

The V gene is TRBV4-2, the J gene TRBJ2-1, with TRBD2 as a possible D gene (6 bases). The CDR3 is made up of 15 amino acids. V was trimmed by 1 base and J by 7 bases, leaving 14 bases between them. Germline CDR1 reads LGHNA; CDR2 reads YNFKEQ. The DNA of the CDR3 is TGTGCCAGCAGCCAAGTCGTCAGTGGGGGGAATGAGCAGTTCTTC. Translated, it gives CASSQVVSGGNEQFF.

This clonotype was recorded a few times. The chain is built from TRBV29-1 and TRBJ1-2, with D hard to call. Trimming pared 1 base from V and 6 bases from J, leaving 12 bases between. Germline CDR1 and CDR2: SQVTM and ANQGSEA. This CDR3 contains 13 residues. DNA for the CDR3: TGCAGCGTTGAAGTCCAAGGGTTGAATGGCTACACCTTC. Amino acid sequence: CSVEVQGLNGYTF. Variable domain in full (rest from reference TRBV29-1 and TRBJ1-2): SAVISQKPSRDICQRGTSLTIQCQVDSQVTMMFWYRQQPGQSLTLIATANQGSEATYESGFVIDKFPISRPNLTFSTLTVSNMSPEDSSIYLCSVEVQGLNGYTFGSGTRLTVV.